This passage covers 18 T cell receptor beta chains from one sample sequenced in a study of cytomegalovirus exposure and HLA in healthy donors. PCR primers comprised 60 Vbeta and 13 Jbeta primers. Some clones are missing from TCRdb's copy, which holds only in-frame ones; the method was immunoSEQ multiplex PCR. The table lists 98,000 or so clones, roughly four fifths of them singletons. The sample taken for sequencing was PBMCs. Every receptor here comes from a human donor in good health.

In this sample, this clone turned up a few times. This sequence joins TRBV29-1 and TRBJ2-5, with D possibly matching TRBD1 (5 bases). This CDR3 is built from 12 residues. V dropped 4 bases and J dropped 2 bases, with 8 bases sitting between them. Germline assignment: CDR1 SQVTM and CDR2 ANQGSEA. CDR3 nucleotides: TGCAGCGTTGGACAGAGACAAGAGACCCAGTACTTC. Protein product: CSVGQRQETQYF.

The V gene is TRBV25-1, the J gene TRBJ2-3; 12 bases are shared with TRBD2. This CDR3 has 16 residues. Germline V gene lookup returns CDR1 MGHDK and CDR2 SYGVNS. After removal of 6 bases from V and 1 base from J, the junction contained 5 bases not matched to a gene. The CDR3 sequence is CASSLLAGGGTDTQYF. The DNA of the CDR3 is TGTGCCAGCAGCTTACTAGCGGGAGGAGGCACAGATACGCAGTATTTT. The entire variable domain, with the rest obtained from reference TRBV25-1 and TRBJ2-3, is as follows: EADIYQTPRYLVIGTGKKITLECSQTMGHDKMYWYQQDPGMELHLIHYSYGVNSTEKGDLSSESTVSRIRTEHFPLTLESARPSHTSQYLCASSLLAGGGTDTQYFGPGTRLTVL.

J is TRBJ2-1 and V is TRBV7-2; D might be TRBD2 (7 bases). Germline V gene lookup returns CDR1 SGHTA and CDR2 FQGNSA. Trimming cost V 7 bases and J 5 bases, with 18 bases left between them. The CDR3 has 15 amino acids. The CDR3 DNA follows: TGTGCCAGCACCCGGGAAGGGGGAGGGCACAATGAGCAGTTCTTC. Amino acid sequence: CASTREGGGHNEQFF.

This clone showed up just a few times. The chain recombines TRBV7-2 with TRBJ1-5; D gene ambiguous. The V end was cut by 5 bases, the J end by 0 bases, with 5 bases between. This CDR3 spans 13 amino acids. CDR1 is SGHTA and CDR2 is FQGNSA in the germline V gene. The CDR3 nucleotides are TGTGCCAGCAGCCAATTTAGCAATCAGCCCCAGCATTTT. The encoded protein is CASSQFSNQPQHF.

The chain recombines TRBV5-8 with TRBJ2-7; a possible D gene is TRBD2 (7 bases). The CDR3 runs to 16 residues. The germline V and J ends were trimmed by 2 bases and 0 bases, with 15 bases remaining between them. Per the germline V gene, CDR1 is SGHTS and CDR2 is YDEGEE. CDR3 loop: CASSLGGDKYSYEQYF. The CDR3 DNA sequence: TGTGCCAGCAGCTTAGGGGGGGACAAGTACTCCTACGAGCAGTACTTC.

This chain connects TRBV5-1 to TRBJ1-6; TRBD1 might be the D (5 bases). The CDR3 extends over 14 amino acids. Per germline, CDR1 SGHRS and CDR2 YFSETQ. V was clipped by 0 bases and J by 9 bases, with 10 bases between them. The chain's CDR3 is CASSLGERGSPLHF. The CDR3 bases are TGCGCCAGCAGCTTGGGGGAAAGGGGTTCACCCCTCCACTTT.

The chain combines TRBV18 with TRBJ1-2, with TRBD1 matching 7 bases. V shed 0 bases and J 1 base; nucleotides not matched to a gene: 14. The CDR3 covers 19 residues. Germline-derived CDR1 and CDR2 are KGHSH and LQKENI. The CDR3 loop reads CASSPPIKGDSALNYGYTF. The CDR3 DNA follows: TGTGCCAGCTCACCACCTATAAAAGGGGACAGCGCCCTTAACTATGGCTACACCTTC. The variable domain in full, completed from reference TRBV18 and TRBJ1-2, reads NAGVMQNPRHLVRRRGQEARLRCSPMKGHSHVYWYRQLPEEGLKFMVYLQKENIIDESGMPKERFSAEFPKEGPSILRIQQVVRGDSAAYFCASSPPIKGDSALNYGYTFGSGTRLTVV.

The chain recombines TRBV5-1 with TRBJ1-6; 7 nucleotides line up with TRBD1. Germline V lookup: CDR1 SGHRS, CDR2 YFSETQ. Losses at the gene ends were 7 bases for V and 9 bases for J; bases not matched to a gene: 7. The CDR3 runs to 13 residues. This chain's CDR3 is CASGTAIGSPLHF. CDR3 nucleotides: TGCGCCAGCGGGACAGCTATTGGTTCACCCCTCCACTTT.

This chain links TRBV15 with TRBJ2-7; TRBD2 agrees at 10 bases. Germline assignment: CDR1 LNHNV and CDR2 YYDKDF (reference sequence). Losses at the gene ends were 3 bases for V and 1 base for J; bases not matched to a gene: 6. The CDR3 is made up of 16 amino acids. CDR3 amino acids: CATSRQRGGLSYEQYF. The CDR3 region has the DNA TGTGCCACCAGCAGGCAGCGGGGGGGTCTATCCTACGAGCAGTACTTC.

J is TRBJ1-1 and V is TRBV5-1; D gene uncertain. Germline assignment: CDR1 SGHRS and CDR2 YFSETQ. This CDR3 has 13 residues. With 3 bases removed from V and 3 bases from J, the gap between germline ends came to 9 bases. Written as DNA, the CDR3 is TGCGCCAGCAGCTCCCAGATGGACACTGAAGCTTTCTTT. This gives the protein CASSSQMDTEAFF.

The chain uses TRBV5-1 and TRBJ2-5; 8 nucleotides line up with TRBD1. The CDR3 sequence is 15 residues long. V was pared by 0 bases and J by 5 bases, with 6 bases of the junction left unmatched. In germline, CDR1 is SGHRS, CDR2 YFSETQ. CDR3 region: CASSLVDRVVETQYF. The DNA of the CDR3 is TGCGCCAGCAGCTTGGTGGACAGGGTGGTGGAGACCCAGTACTTC.

This clone turned up a few times. The chain recombines TRBV15 with TRBJ2-7, with a weak D call TRBD2 (5 bases). CDR3 length: 17 amino acids. Per germline, CDR1 LNHNV and CDR2 YYDKDF (reference sequence). Trimming cost V 1 base and J 3 bases, with 19 bases left between them. The CDR3 coding sequence is TGTGCCACCAGCAGAGTCAAGGGAAGAGACTACGGCTACGAGCAGTACTTC. It translates to CATSRVKGRDYGYEQYF.

J is TRBJ2-2 and V is TRBV9; TRBD2 aligns across 10 bases. This CDR3 spans 17 amino acids. The V segment lost 5 bases and the J segment 7 bases; nucleotides outside the gene matches: 14. Per the germline V gene, CDR1 is SGDLS and CDR2 is YYNGEE. The CDR3 DNA follows: TGTGCCAGCAGTCCCACCGGGAGCGGGAGGGCCATCGGGGAGCTGTTTTTT. Its translation is CASSPTGSGRAIGELFF.

The chain carries TRBV4-3 and TRBJ2-2; D is possibly TRBD1 (6 bases). CDR1 is LGHNA, CDR2 YSLEER, per germline. The length of the CDR3 is 18 residues. The V gene lost 3 bases and the J gene lost 5 bases, with 22 bases spanning the gap. This CDR3 reads CASSQRSVGAQGTGELFF. In DNA, the CDR3 is TGCGCCAGCAGCCAGAGATCGGTGGGAGCGCAGGGGACCGGGGAGCTGTTTTTT.

The CDR3 sequence is CASSLDAGATNTEAFF. CDR3 DNA: TGTGCCAGCAGCTTGGATGCGGGGGCGACGAACACTGAAGCTTTCTTT. The chain employs TRBV5-6 and TRBJ1-1; D is possibly TRBD1 (6 bases). Per the germline V gene, CDR1 is SGHDT and CDR2 is YYEEEE. This CDR3 contains 16 residues. Trimming took 0 bases from V and 1 from J, leaving 13 bases between them.

The DNA for the CDR3 is TGTGCCAGTAGTGCCACCGGGACAGCGAACACTGAAGCTTTCTTT. Its protein product is CASSATGTANTEAFF. This sequence joins TRBV19 and TRBJ1-1, with 7 bases aligning to TRBD1. The length of the CDR3 is 15 residues. CDR1 LNHDA and CDR2 SQIVND come from the germline V gene (reference sequence). The ends lost 5 bases at V and 1 base at J; junction bases unmatched: 7.

This clone was recorded only once. The chain employs TRBV19 and TRBJ2-5; 7 bases map to TRBD1. Germline loops: CDR1 LNHDA, CDR2 SQIVND (reference sequence). Trimming removed 5 bases from V and 0 bases from J; junction bases left unmatched: 18. This CDR3 is 19 amino acids long. CDR3 sequence: CASSPLRDRELVYQETQYF. CDR3 sequence (DNA): TGTGCCAGTAGTCCCTTGAGGGACAGAGAACTGGTGTACCAAGAGACCCAGTACTTC.

This rearrangement joins TRBV5-1 to TRBJ2-7, with D possibly being TRBD2 (6 bases). Germline CDR1 and CDR2: SGHRS and YFSETQ. This CDR3 is 11 amino acids long. With 7 bases removed from V and 6 bases from J, the gap between germline ends came to 11 bases. In DNA, the CDR3 is TGCGCCAGCGGAATGGGAGGCGAGCAGTACTTC. This sequence encodes CASGMGGEQYF.